Below are 13 T cell receptor beta chains sequenced from a single sample in a study of regulatory T cells in long-lasting Graves disease. Investigators prepared the TCR beta libraries by applying iRepertoire HTBI primers and Arm-PCR of CDR3 regions. MiXCR, applied by TCRdb to the multiplex PCR reads, yields one record per CDR3 protein. The data hold 500,000 to 700,000 distinct CDR3 sequences, with about 15% observed a single time. Stated time point: newly diagnosed GD, antithyroid drugs for less than 3 months. Scientists built the TCR library using RNA that was extracted from PBMCs. This sample was also put to use in a study of T cells in Graves' hyperthyroidism and ophthalmopathy.

The sequencing used peripheral blood mononuclear cells (PBMCs), collected at new diagnosis, from a patient treated with antithyroid drugs. These receptors were collected from a young woman with Graves disease.

This clonotype showed up many times. The chain uses TRBV11-2 and TRBJ2-1; 10 bases agree with TRBD2. The germline CDR1 and CDR2 sequences are SGHAT and FQNNGV. The CDR3 loop spans 16 amino acids. The V gene end was trimmed by 2 bases and the J gene end by 7 bases; junction bases not matched to a gene: 8. The CDR3 reads CASSLRRSGRNNEQFF. CDR3 nucleotides: TGTGCCAGCAGCTTAAGACGTAGCGGGAGGAATAATGAGCAGTTCTTC.

In this sample, this clonotype turned up many times. This chain joins TRBV20-1 and TRBJ2-1, with TRBD2 matching 9 bases. Germline V gene data show CDR1 as DFQATT and CDR2 as SNEGSKA (reference sequence). CDR3 length: 12 residues. With V trimmed by 5 bases and J by 8 bases, 4 bases remained unmatched. The CDR3 bases are TGCAGTGCTCCCGGGACTAGCTATGAGCAGTTCTTC. It yields the protein CSAPGTSYEQFF.

This clonotype was seen many times. The gene calls are TRBV11-1 and TRBJ2-1; TRBD2 is a possible D gene (6 bases). V was trimmed by 3 bases and J by 6 bases, leaving 12 bases between them. There are 14 residues in the CDR3. The germline gives CDR1 SGHAT, CDR2 FQDESV (reference sequence). DNA for the CDR3: TGTGCCAGCAGCTTCCGGGTGGAGGGCAATGAGCAGTTCTTC. Its protein is CASSFRVEGNEQFF.

This clonotype was observed a few times. The chain has TRBV2 and TRBJ2-5, with D maybe TRBD1 (5 bases). Trimming removed 4 bases from V and 5 bases from J, with 17 bases in between. The CDR3 covers 15 residues. The germline V gene has CDR1 SNHLY and CDR2 FYNNEI. CDR3 in amino acids: CASSGPDHRPETQYF. The CDR3 DNA is TGTGCCAGCAGTGGACCGGACCACAGGCCCGAGACCCAGTACTTC.

Many counts were recorded for this clonotype. The gene calls are TRBV28 and TRBJ1-1; 8 positions match TRBD1. The CDR3 runs to 15 residues. J was trimmed by 5 bases and V by 2 bases; bases with no gene match: 7. Looked up from germline, CDR1 is MDHEN and CDR2 is SYDVKM. The CDR3 loop is CASSLSRQGRTEAFF. For the CDR3, the DNA is TGTGCCAGCAGTTTAAGTAGACAGGGGCGTACTGAAGCTTTCTTT. Complete variable domain (other parts from reference TRBV28 and TRBJ1-1): DVKVTQSSRYLVKRTGEKVFLECVQDMDHENMFWYRQDPGLGLRLIYFSYDVKMKEKGDIPEGYSVSREKKERFSLILESASTNQTSMYLCASSLSRQGRTEAFFGQGTRLTVV.

This clonotype was seen a few times. The chain uses TRBV6-1 and TRBJ2-3; D is possibly TRBD2 (6 bases). Germline V gene sequence: CDR1 MNHNS, CDR2 SASEGT. V lost 2 bases and J 6 bases, leaving 15 bases between the germline ends. This CDR3 is built from 15 residues. DNA of the CDR3: TGTGCCAGCAGTGAATCTAGCGCGTTTGTGGATACGCAGTATTTT. Protein product: CASSESSAFVDTQYF.

This clonotype was recorded at least ten times. The J gene is TRBJ2-7, the V gene TRBV12-3 or TRBV12-4; 12 bases agree with TRBD1. Trimming cost V 6 bases and J 5 bases; bases outside gene matches: 8. This CDR3 is 15 amino acids long. The CDR3 DNA is TGTGCCAGCAGCTCCCGGGGGACAGGGGGCCACGAGCAGTACTTC. Amino acids: CASSSRGTGGHEQYF.

This rearrangement joins TRBV7-2 to TRBJ2-7, with 13 nucleotides matching TRBD2. Germline CDR1 and CDR2: SGHTA and FQGNSA. This CDR3 has 16 amino acids. Trimming took 2 bases from V and 5 from J; bases not matched to a gene: 6. CDR3 DNA: TGTGCCAGCAGCTTAATCGGGACTAGCGGGAATAACGAGCAGTACTTC. This codes for CASSLIGTSGNNEQYF.

This clonotype was detected ten times or more. V and J are TRBV24-1 and TRBJ1-2; no clear D gene. The V end was cut by 5 bases, the J end by 13 bases, with 19 bases between. Germline loops: CDR1 KGHDR, CDR2 SFDVKD. This CDR3 contains 13 residues. The CDR3, as DNA: TGTGCCACCAGTGCCGGTGTGGGTGCGGACTGCACCTTC. As protein: CATSAGVGADCTF.

This clonotype was observed a handful of times. The chain recombines TRBV6-1 with TRBJ2-2; D possibly corresponds to TRBD1 (6 bases). The V end was cut by 4 bases, the J end by 4 bases, with 13 bases between. In germline, CDR1 is MNHNS, CDR2 SASEGT. The CDR3 sequence is 15 residues long. The CDR3 is CASSGGRGTTGELFF. Written as DNA, the CDR3 is TGTGCCAGCAGTGGAGGAAGGGGGACCACCGGGGAGCTGTTTTTT.

The rearrangement links TRBV7-3 to TRBJ2-2, with 7 bases that match TRBD1. The ends lost 5 bases at V and 5 bases at J; junction bases unmatched: 8. The CDR3 is 15 residues long. Germline assignment: CDR1 SGHTA and CDR2 FQGTGA. For the CDR3, the DNA is TGTGCCAGCAGCAAAACAGGGGCGCTAACCGGGGAGCTGTTTTTT. Amino acids: CASSKTGALTGELFF.

At least ten counts were recorded for this clonotype. The CDR3 DNA sequence: TGTGCCACCAGCAGAGGAGGACAGGGACGCCAATTTCGTATAACTGAAGCTTTCTTT. Translation: CATSRGGQGRQFRITEAFF. The chain carries TRBV15 and TRBJ1-1, with 8 nucleotides matching TRBD1. The germline CDR1 and CDR2 sequences are LNHNV and YYDKDF (reference sequence). The length of the CDR3 is 19 residues. V lost 1 base, J lost 5 bases, and 18 bases stayed unmatched.

The chain is built from TRBV7-8 and TRBJ2-7; the match to TRBD2 covers 7 bases. This CDR3 is 18 amino acids long. Germline assignment: CDR1 SGHVS and CDR2 FQNEAQ. J lost 0 bases, V lost 3 bases, and 14 bases had no gene match. This chain's CDR3 is CASSFPGLKPEYSYEQYF. For the CDR3, the DNA is TGTGCCAGCAGCTTTCCGGGACTAAAACCAGAATACTCCTACGAGCAGTACTTC.